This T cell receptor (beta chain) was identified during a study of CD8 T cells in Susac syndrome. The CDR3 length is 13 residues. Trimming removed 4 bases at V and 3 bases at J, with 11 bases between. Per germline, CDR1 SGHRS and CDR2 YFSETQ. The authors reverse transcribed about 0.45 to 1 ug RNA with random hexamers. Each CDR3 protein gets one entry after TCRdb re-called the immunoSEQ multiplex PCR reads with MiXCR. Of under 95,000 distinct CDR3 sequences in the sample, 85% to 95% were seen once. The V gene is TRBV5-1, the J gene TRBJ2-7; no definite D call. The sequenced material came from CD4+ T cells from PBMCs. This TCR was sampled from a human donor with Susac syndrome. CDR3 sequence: CASSEGLGYEQYF. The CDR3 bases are TGCGCCAGCAGCGAAGGGTTAGGCTACGAGCAGTACTTC.